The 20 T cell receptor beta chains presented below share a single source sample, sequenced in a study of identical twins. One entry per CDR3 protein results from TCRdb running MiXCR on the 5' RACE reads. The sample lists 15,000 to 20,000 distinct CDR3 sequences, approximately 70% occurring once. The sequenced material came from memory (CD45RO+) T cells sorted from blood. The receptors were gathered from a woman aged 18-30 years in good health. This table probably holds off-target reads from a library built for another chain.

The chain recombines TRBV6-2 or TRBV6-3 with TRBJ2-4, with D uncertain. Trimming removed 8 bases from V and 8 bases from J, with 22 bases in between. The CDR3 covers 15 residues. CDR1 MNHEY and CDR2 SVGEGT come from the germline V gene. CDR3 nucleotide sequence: TGTGCCAGCGGAAGGCGAGCAGAGAGTTTGGACATTCAGTACTTC. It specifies CASGRRAESLDIQYF.

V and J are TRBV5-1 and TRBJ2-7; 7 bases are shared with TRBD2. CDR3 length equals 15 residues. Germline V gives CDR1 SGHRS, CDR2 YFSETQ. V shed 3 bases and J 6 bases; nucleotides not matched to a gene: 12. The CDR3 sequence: CASSSLGGRALEQYF. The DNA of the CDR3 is TGCGCCAGCAGCTCTCTCGGGGGGAGGGCCCTCGAGCAGTACTTC. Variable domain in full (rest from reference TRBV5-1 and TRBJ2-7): KAGVTQTPRYLIKTRGQQVTLSCSPISGHRSVSWYQQTPGQGLQFLFEYFSETQRNKGNFPGRFSGRQFSNSRSEMNVSTLELGDSALYLCASSSLGGRALEQYFGPGTRLTVT.

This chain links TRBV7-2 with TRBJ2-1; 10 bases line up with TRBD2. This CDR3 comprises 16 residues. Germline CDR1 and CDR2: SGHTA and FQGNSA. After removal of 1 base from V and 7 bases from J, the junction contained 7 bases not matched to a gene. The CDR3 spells CASSLEVNSGRNEQFF. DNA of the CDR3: TGTGCCAGCAGCTTAGAGGTAAATAGCGGGAGGAATGAGCAGTTCTTC.

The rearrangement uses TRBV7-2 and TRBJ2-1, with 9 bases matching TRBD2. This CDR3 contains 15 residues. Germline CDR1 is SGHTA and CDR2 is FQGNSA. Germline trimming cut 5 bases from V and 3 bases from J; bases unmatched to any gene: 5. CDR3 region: CASSQLAGNYNEQFF. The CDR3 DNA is TGTGCCAGCAGCCAGCTAGCGGGAAACTACAATGAGCAGTTCTTC.

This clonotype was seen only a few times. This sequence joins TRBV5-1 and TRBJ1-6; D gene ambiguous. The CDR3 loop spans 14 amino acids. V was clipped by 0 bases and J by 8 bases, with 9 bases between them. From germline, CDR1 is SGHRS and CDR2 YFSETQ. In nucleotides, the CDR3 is TGCGCCAGCAGCTTGGACTATTGGGATTCACCCCTCCACTTT. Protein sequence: CASSLDYWDSPLHF.

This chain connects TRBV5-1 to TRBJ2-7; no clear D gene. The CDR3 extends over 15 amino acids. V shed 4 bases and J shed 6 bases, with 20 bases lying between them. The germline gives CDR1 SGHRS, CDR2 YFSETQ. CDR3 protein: CASSPDQRYTAEQYF. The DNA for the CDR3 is TGCGCCAGCAGCCCGGACCAGCGTTACACTGCCGAGCAGTACTTC.

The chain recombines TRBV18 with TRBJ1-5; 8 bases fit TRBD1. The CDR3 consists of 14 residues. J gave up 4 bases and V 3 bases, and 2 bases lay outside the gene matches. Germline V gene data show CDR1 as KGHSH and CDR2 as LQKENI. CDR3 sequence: CASSPTGDNQPQHF. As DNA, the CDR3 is TGTGCCAGCTCACCGACAGGGGATAATCAGCCCCAGCATTTT.

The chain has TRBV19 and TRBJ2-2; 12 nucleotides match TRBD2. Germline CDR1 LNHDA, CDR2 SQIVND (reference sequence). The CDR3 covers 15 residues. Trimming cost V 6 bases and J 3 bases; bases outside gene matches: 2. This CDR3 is CASRRTSGDTGELFF. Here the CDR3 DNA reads TGTGCCAGTAGACGGACTAGCGGGGACACCGGGGAGCTGTTTTTT.

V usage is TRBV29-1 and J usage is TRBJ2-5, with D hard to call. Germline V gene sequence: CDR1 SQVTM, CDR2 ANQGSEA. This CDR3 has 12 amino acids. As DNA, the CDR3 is TGCAGTGAACGGACGAGCCAAGAGACCCAGTACTTC. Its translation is CSERTSQETQYF.

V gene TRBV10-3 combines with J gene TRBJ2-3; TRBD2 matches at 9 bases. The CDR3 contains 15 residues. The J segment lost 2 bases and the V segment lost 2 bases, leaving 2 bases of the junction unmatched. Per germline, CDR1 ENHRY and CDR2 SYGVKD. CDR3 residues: CAISERLAATDTQYF. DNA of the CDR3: TGTGCCATCAGTGAGAGACTAGCGGCCACAGATACGCAGTATTTT.

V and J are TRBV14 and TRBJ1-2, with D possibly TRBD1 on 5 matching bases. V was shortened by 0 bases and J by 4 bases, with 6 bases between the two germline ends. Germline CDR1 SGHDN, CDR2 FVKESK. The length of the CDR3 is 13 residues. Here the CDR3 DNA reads TGTGCCAGCAGCCAAGACAGGGTCTATGGCTACACCTTC. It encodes CASSQDRVYGYTF.

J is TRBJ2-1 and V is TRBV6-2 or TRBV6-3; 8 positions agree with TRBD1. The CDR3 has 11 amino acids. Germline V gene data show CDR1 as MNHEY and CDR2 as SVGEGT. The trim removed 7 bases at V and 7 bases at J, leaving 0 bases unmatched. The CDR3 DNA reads TGTGCCAGCAACAGGGGGAATGAGCAGTTCTTC. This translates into CASNRGNEQFF.

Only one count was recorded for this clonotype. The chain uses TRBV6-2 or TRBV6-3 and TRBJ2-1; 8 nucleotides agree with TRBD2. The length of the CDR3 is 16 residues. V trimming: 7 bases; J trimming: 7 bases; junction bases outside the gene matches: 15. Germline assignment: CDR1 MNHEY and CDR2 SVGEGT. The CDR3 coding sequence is TGTGCCAGCAAAGCTGGGGGAGCGGGAGAGGGGAATGAGCAGTTCTTC. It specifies CASKAGGAGEGNEQFF.

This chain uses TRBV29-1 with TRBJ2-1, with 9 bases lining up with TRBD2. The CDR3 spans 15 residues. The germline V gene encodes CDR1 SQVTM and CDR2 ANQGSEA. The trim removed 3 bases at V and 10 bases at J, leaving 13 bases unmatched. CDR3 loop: CSVDLGGTSSSEQFF. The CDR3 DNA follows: TGCAGCGTTGACCTAGGAGGGACTAGCTCCTCGGAGCAGTTCTTC.

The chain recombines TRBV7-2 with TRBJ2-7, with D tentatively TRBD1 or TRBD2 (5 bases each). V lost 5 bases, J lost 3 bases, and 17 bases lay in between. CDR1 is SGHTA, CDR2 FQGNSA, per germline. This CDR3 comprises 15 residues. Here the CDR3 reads CASSNLGTSNYEQYF. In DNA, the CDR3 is TGTGCCAGCAGCAACCTAGGGACGTCGAACTACGAGCAGTACTTC.

The CDR3 sequence is CASSVESPRSYNEQFF. For the CDR3, the DNA is TGTGCCAGCAGTGTAGAAAGCCCCCGTTCCTACAATGAGCAGTTCTTC. The V call is TRBV2, the J call TRBJ2-1; D gene unclear. Germline V gene sequence: CDR1 SNHLY, CDR2 FYNNEI. Trimming shortened V by 4 bases and J by 1 base, and 14 bases separated the two germline ends. The CDR3 loop spans 16 amino acids.

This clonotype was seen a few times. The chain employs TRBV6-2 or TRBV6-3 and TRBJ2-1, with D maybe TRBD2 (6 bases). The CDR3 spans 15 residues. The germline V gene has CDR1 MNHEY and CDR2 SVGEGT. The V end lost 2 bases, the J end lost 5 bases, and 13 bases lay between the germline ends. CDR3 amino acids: CASSYPQGRNNEQFF. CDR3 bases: TGTGCCAGCAGTTACCCCCAAGGGAGGAACAATGAGCAGTTCTTC.

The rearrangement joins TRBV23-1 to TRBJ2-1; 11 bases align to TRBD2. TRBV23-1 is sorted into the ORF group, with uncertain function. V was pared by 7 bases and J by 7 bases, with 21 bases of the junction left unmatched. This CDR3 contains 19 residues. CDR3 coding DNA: TGCGCCAGCACCTCAGGGGGGGTTCGGAGACTAGCGGGAAGGAATGAGCAGTTCTTC. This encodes CASTSGGVRRLAGRNEQFF.

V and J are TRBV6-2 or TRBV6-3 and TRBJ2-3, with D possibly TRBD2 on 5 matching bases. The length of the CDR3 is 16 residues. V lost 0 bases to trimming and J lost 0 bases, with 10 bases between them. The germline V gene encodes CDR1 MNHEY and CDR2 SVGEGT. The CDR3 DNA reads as TGTGCCAGCAGTTACTCGATGCCGGGGAGCACAGATACGCAGTATTTT. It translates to CASSYSMPGSTDTQYF.

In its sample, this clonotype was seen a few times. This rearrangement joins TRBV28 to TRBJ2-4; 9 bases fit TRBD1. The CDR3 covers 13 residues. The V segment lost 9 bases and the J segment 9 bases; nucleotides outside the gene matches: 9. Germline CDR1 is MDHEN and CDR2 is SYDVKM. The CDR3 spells CASGGTGMGIQYF. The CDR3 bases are TGTGCCAGTGGTGGGACAGGGATGGGCATTCAGTACTTC.